This T cell receptor beta chain derives from a study of beta chain features in type 1 diabetes. Study-level points and caveats: Shorter TCRB CDR3s, moderately but significantly so, marked every one of the four CD4+ subsets in Type 1 diabetes patients.

Per germline, CDR1 GTSNPN and CDR2 SVGIG (reference sequence). This CDR3 is 16 amino acids long. The V and J ends lost 2 bases and 5 bases, in that order; junction bases with no gene match: 14. This clone was recorded a few times. Its antigen is not known. Every isolated RNA sample was fully reverse transcribed, so sequencing captured expressed TCRB transcripts. Assay used: immunoSEQ multiplex PCR; TCRdb lists only in-frame clones, some missing. This repertoire shows 100,000 to 150,000 clones, roughly 10% found once; its top ten account for over 0.6%. The TCR was taken from a man aged 25-45 years with type 1 diabetes. The chain couples TRBV30 to TRBJ2-5; 7 bases line up with TRBD1. Material for sequencing was central memory CD4+ T cells from blood. The CDR3 DNA reads as TGTGCCTGGAGTCTGGGACAGAAGGGGTCTTACGAGACCCAGTACTTC. It translates to CAWSLGQKGSYETQYF.